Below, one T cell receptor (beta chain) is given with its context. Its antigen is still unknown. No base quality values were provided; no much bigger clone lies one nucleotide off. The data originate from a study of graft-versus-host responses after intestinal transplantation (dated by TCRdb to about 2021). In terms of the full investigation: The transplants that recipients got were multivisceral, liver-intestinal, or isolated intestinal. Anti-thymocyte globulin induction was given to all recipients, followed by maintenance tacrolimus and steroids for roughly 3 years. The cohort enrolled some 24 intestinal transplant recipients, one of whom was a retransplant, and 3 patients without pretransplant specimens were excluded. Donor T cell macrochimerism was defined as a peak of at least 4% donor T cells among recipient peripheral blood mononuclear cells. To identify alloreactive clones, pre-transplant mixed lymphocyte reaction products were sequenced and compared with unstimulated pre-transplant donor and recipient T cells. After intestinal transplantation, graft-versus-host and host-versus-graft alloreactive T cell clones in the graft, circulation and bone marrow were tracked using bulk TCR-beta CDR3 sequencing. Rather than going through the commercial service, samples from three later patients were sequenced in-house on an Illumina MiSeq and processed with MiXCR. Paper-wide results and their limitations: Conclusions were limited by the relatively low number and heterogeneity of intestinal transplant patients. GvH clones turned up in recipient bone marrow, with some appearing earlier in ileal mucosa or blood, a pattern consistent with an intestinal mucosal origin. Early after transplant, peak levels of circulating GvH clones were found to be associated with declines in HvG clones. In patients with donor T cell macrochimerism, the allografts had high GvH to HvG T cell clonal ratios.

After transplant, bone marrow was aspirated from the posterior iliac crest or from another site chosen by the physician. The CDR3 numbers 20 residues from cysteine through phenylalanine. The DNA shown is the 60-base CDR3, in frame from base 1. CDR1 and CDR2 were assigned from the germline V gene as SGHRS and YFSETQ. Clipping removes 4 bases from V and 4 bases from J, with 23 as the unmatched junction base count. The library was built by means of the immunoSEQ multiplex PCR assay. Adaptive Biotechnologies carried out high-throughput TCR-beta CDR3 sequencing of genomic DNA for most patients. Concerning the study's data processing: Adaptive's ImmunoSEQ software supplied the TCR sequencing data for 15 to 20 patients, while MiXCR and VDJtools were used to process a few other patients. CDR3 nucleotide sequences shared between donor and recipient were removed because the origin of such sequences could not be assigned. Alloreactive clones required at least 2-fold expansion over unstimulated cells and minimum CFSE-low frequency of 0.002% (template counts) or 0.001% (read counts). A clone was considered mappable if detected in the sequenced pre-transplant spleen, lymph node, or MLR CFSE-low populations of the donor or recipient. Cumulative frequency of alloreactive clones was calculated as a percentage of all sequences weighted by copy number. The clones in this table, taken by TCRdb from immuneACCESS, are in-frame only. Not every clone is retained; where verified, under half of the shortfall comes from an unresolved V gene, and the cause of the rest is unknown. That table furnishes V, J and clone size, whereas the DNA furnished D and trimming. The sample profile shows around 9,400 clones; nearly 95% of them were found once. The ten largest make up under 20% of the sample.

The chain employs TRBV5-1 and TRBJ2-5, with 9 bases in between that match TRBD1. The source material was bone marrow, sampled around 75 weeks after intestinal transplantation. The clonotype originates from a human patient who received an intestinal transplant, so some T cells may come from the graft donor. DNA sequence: TGCGCCAGCAGCCCGAAGAAGAGTAGCGACGGGACAGGGAGAGGAGAGACCCAGTACTTC. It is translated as CASSPKKSSDGTGRGETQYF.